The clone carrying this TCR beta chain was seen only a few times. Its antigen remains unidentified. The entry originates in a study of vaccination and CD4 T cells after COVID-19. Study-wide background: Taking of post-vaccine samples occurred a median about 70 days after dose two (range 14 to 241). Controls had a CEFX pool, an HIV-1 Nef pool, or no peptide added.

Treatment denoted: roughly ten-day PBMC culture with coronavirus spike peptide pools or control peptides (ViraFEST assay). The CDR3 has 14 amino acids. In germline, CDR1 is MNHEY, CDR2 SMNVEV (reference sequence). The J segment lost 4 bases and the V segment lost 4 bases, leaving 7 bases of the junction unmatched. The Oncomine TCR Beta short-read assay sequenced DNA from cultured CD4+ T cells. One entry per CDR3 protein results from TCRdb running MiXCR on the PCR reads. The sample includes about 11,000 distinct CDR3 sequences, around 55% of them seen just once. V gene TRBV27 combines with J gene TRBJ2-7, with TRBD2 matching over 7 bases. This TCR was recovered from a human donor who had recovered from COVID-19. The sample taken for sequencing was CD4+ T cells from blood, cultured in vitro. The CDR3, as DNA: TGTGCCAGCAGTTACCGAGGCGGGAGTTACGAGCAGTACTTC. It codes for CASSYRGGSYEQYF.